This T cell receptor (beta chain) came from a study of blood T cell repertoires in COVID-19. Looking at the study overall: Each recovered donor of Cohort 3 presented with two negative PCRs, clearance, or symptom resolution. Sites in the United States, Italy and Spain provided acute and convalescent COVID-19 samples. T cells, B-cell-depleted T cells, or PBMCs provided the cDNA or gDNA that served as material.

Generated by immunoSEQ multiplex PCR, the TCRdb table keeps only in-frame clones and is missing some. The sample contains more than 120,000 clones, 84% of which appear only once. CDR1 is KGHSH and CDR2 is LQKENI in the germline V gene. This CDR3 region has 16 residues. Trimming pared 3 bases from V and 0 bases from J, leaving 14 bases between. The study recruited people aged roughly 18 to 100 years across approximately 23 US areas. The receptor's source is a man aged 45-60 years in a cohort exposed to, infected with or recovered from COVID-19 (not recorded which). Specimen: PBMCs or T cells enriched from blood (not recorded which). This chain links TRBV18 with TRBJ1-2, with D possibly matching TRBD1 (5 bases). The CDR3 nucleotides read TGTGCCAGCTCACCGGGGGAGGGAAGAGCTAACTATGGCTACACCTTC. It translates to CASSPGEGRANYGYTF.